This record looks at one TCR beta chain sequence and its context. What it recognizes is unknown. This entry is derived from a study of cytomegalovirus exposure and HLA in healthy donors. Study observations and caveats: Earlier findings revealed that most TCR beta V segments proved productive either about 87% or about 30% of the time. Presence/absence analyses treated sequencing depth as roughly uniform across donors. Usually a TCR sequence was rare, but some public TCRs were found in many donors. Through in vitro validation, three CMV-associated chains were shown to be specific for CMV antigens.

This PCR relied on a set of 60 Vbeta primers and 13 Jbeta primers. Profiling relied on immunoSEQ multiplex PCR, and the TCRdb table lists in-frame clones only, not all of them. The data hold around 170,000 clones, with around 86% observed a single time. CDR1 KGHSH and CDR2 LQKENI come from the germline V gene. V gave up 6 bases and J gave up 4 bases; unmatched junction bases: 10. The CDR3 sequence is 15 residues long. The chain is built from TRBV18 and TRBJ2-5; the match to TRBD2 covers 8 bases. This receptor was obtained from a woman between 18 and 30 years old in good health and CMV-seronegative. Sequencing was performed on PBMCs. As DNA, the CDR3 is TGTGCCAGCTCGGACGGGGGACTAGTAGGAGAGACCCAGTACTTC. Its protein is CASSDGGLVGETQYF.